Below are 14 T cell receptor beta chains sequenced from a single sample in a study of blood T cell repertoires in COVID-19. Libraries were prepared by immunoSEQ multiplex PCR; TCRdb keeps only in-frame clonotypes and omits some of them. The sample includes about 25,000 clones, 80% to 90% of them seen just once. What was sequenced was peripheral blood. Source of these receptors: a man in his fifties or sixties with active COVID-19.

The chain is built from TRBV5-4 and TRBJ2-4; 7 bases fit TRBD1. Germline CDR1 SGHNT, CDR2 YYREEE (reference sequence). This CDR3 has 14 amino acids. Trimming at V came to 3 bases and at J to 4 bases, leaving 4 bases not matched to a gene. CDR3 region: CASSWGTDKNIQYF. CDR3 in DNA: TGTGCCAGCAGCTGGGGGACAGATAAAAACATTCAGTACTTC.

The rearrangement joins TRBV5-5 to TRBJ2-3, with TRBD1 matching 10 bases. This CDR3 region has 17 residues. V shed 0 bases, J shed 8 bases, and the junction held 12 bases outside the gene matches. The V gene's germline CDR1 is SGHKS and CDR2 YYEKEE (reference sequence). This CDR3 reads CASSLAAGQGGSRTQYF. CDR3 coding DNA: TGTGCCAGCAGCTTGGCAGCCGGACAGGGGGGTTCTCGTACGCAGTATTTT.

The V and J genes are TRBV2 and TRBJ2-2; TRBD1 might be the D (5 bases). V lost 4 bases and J lost 7, with 19 bases in between. Germline CDR1 SNHLY, CDR2 FYNNEI. This CDR3 spans 16 amino acids. CDR3 loop: CASSVRQGIIGGELFF. The CDR3 coding sequence is TGTGCCAGCAGTGTTCGGCAGGGTATAATAGGCGGGGAGCTGTTTTTT.

The chain links TRBV27 to TRBJ2-1; D is possibly TRBD1 (5 bases). V lost 5 bases and J lost 0, with 17 bases in between. This CDR3 is 17 amino acids long. The V gene's germline CDR1 is MNHEY and CDR2 SMNVEV (reference sequence). CDR3 sequence: CASSVTPTGFSYNEQFF. The DNA for the CDR3 is TGTGCCAGCAGTGTAACGCCCACAGGCTTCTCCTACAATGAGCAGTTCTTC.

The chain recombines TRBV28 with TRBJ2-5; 9 nucleotides agree with TRBD1. The CDR3 length is 15 residues. With V trimmed by 7 bases and J by 5 bases, 11 bases remained unmatched. The V gene's germline CDR1 is MDHEN and CDR2 SYDVKM. CDR3: CASTSGTGLLETQYF. The CDR3 DNA reads as TGTGCCAGCACCTCCGGGACAGGGCTTCTCGAGACCCAGTACTTC.

The chain employs TRBV3-1 (or the pseudogene TRBV3-2) and TRBJ1-4, with unresolved D. CDR1 LGHDT and CDR2 YNNKEL come from the germline V gene (reference sequence). The CDR3 covers 16 residues. The V and J ends lost 3 bases and 3 bases respectively, with 14 bases between them. The CDR3, as DNA: TGTGCCAGCAGCCACGCAGCGGCGGTTTCTAATGAAAAACTGTTTTTT. Protein product: CASSHAAAVSNEKLFF.

In this sample, this clone turned up once. The chain is built from TRBV4-3 and TRBJ2-1, with a tentative D call TRBD1 (5 bases). The germline V and J ends were trimmed by 0 bases and 9 bases, with 9 bases remaining between them. This CDR3 has 13 amino acids. Germline CDR1 LGHNA, CDR2 YSLEER. The CDR3 sequence is CASSQEPGREQFF. CDR3 DNA sequence: TGCGCCAGCAGCCAAGAACCAGGGCGTGAGCAGTTCTTC.

There are a few counts of this clone. This rearrangement joins TRBV5-5 to TRBJ2-7; TRBD2 aligns across 8 bases. The length of the CDR3 is 14 residues. Trimming at V came to 3 bases and at J to 6 bases, leaving 8 bases not matched to a gene. Germline V gene data show CDR1 as SGHKS and CDR2 as YYEKEE (reference sequence). This chain's CDR3 is CASSSLPGTSEQYV. As DNA, the CDR3 is TGTGCCAGCAGCTCCCTTCCCGGGACTAGCGAGCAGTACGTC.

The chain recombines TRBV7-6 with TRBJ2-1, with 8 positions matching TRBD1. The CDR3 contains 16 residues. Germline V CDR1 and CDR2: SGHVS, FNYEAQ. The V gene end was trimmed by 4 bases and the J gene end by 4 bases; junction bases not matched to a gene: 9. The CDR3 sequence: CASSSTRRQGYNEQFF. CDR3 nucleotide sequence: TGTGCCAGCAGCTCAACGCGGCGACAGGGGTACAATGAGCAGTTCTTC.

The chain links TRBV7-2 to TRBJ1-2, with 11 positions matching TRBD1. Germline assignment: CDR1 SGHTA and CDR2 FQGNSA. CDR3 length equals 16 residues. Unmatched junction bases numbered 9, after V lost 5 bases and J lost 4 bases. The CDR3 reads CASSPGTGGLIYGYTF. CDR3 sequence (DNA): TGTGCCAGCAGCCCCGGGACAGGGGGACTTATCTATGGCTACACCTTC.

V gene TRBV4-2 combines with J gene TRBJ2-3; 8 bases are shared with TRBD2. Germline-derived CDR1 and CDR2 are LGHNA and YNFKEQ. This CDR3 spans 17 amino acids. After removal of 0 bases from V and 5 bases from J, the junction contained 10 bases not matched to a gene. Written as DNA, the CDR3 is TGTGCCAGCAGCCAAGAGATTTTCGGGGGGGCAAAAGATACGCAGTATTTT. This translates into CASSQEIFGGAKDTQYF.

The CDR3, as DNA: TGTGCCAGCAGTTTAGCGTCTTCTTTTAACTATGGCTACACCTTC. Translated: CASSLASSFNYGYTF. V and J are TRBV28 and TRBJ1-2; D is unresolved. Trimming removed 2 bases at V and 1 base at J, with 11 bases between. Germline-derived CDR1 and CDR2 are MDHEN and SYDVKM. CDR3 length: 15 amino acids.

The genes are TRBV9 and TRBJ1-1; tentatively, D is TRBD1 (5 bases). Germline CDR1 is SGDLS and CDR2 is YYNGEE. The V end was cut by 5 bases, the J end by 1 base, with 12 bases between. There are 14 residues in the CDR3. CDR3 region: CASRQVGWNTEAFF. The CDR3 DNA follows: TGTGCCAGCAGACAGGTTGGGTGGAACACTGAAGCTTTCTTT. The full variable domain, in which reference TRBV9 and TRBJ1-1 provide the parts outside the CDR3, is DSGVTQTPKHLITATGQRVTLRCSPRSGDLSVYWYQQSLDQGLQFLIQYYNGEERAKGNILERFSAQQFPDLHSELNLSSLELGDSALYFCASRQVGWNTEAFFGQGTRLTVV.

The V and J genes are TRBV19 and TRBJ2-5, with D tentatively TRBD2 (7 bases). The CDR3 length is 15 residues. V was cut by 6 bases and J by 4 bases, with 18 bases left in between. The germline CDR1 and CDR2 sequences are LNHDA and SQIVND (reference sequence). Here the CDR3 DNA reads TGTGCCAGTAGACCCCCTGGGGGAGGGGGAGAGACCCAGTACTTC. It yields the protein CASRPPGGGGETQYF.